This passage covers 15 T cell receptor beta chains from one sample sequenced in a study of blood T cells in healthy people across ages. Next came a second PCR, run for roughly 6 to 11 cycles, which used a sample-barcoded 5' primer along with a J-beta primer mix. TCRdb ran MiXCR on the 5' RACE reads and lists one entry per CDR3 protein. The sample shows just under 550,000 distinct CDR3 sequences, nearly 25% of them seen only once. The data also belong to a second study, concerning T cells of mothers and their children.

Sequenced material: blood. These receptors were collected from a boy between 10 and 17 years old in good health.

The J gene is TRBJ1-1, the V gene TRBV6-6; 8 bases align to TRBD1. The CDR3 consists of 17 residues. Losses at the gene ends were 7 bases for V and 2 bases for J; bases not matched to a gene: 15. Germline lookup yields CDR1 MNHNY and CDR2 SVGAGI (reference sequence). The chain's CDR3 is CASTLPIRDRTNTEAFF. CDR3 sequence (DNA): TGTGCCAGCACTCTACCCATTCGGGACAGGACTAACACTGAAGCTTTCTTT.

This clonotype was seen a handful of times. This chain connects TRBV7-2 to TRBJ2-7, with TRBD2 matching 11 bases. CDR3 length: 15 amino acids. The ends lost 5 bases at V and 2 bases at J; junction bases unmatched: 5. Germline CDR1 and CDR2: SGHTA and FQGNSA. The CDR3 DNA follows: TGTGCCAGCAGCACCCGACTAGCGGGGCCCTACGAGCAGTACTTC. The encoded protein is CASSTRLAGPYEQYF.

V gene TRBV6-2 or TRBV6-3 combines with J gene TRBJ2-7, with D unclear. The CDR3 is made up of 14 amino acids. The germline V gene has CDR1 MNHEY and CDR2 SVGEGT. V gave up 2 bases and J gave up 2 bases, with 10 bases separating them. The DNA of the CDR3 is TGTGCCAGCAGTTACCCTCTTGGGCCCTACGAGCAGTACTTC. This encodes CASSYPLGPYEQYF.

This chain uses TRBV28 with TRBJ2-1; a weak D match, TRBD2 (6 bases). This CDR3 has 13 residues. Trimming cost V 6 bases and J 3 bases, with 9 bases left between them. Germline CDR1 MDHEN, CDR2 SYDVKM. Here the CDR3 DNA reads TGTGCCAGCAGACGACTAGGCTACAATGAGCAGTTCTTC. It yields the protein CASRRLGYNEQFF.

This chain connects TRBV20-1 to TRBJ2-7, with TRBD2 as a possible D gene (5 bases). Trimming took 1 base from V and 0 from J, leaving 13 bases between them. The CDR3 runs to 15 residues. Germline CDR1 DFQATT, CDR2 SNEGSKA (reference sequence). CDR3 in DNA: TGCAGTGCTAGAGTCAGGACTCTAAGCTCCTACGAGCAGTACTTC. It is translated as CSARVRTLSSYEQYF.

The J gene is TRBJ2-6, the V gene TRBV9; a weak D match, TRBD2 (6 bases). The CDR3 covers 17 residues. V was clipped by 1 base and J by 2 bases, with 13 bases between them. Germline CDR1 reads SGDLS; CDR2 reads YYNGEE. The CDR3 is CASSVRRGSTGANVLTF. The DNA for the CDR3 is TGTGCCAGCAGCGTAAGGAGGGGATCTACTGGGGCCAACGTCCTGACTTTC.

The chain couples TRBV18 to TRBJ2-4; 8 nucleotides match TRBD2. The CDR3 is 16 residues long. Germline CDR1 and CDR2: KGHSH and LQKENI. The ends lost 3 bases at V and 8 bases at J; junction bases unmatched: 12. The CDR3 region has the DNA TGTGCCAGCTCACCGGGAAGCGGGAGATTTGGGGACATTCAGTACTTC. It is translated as CASSPGSGRFGDIQYF.

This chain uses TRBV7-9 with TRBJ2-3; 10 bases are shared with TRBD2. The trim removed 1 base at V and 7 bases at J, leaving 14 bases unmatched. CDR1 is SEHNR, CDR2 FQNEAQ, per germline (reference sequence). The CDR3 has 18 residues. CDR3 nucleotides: TGTGCCAGCAGCTTAGGTTACGAGCGGGAGGGAAATGAAAATACGCAGTATTTT. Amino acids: CASSLGYEREGNENTQYF.

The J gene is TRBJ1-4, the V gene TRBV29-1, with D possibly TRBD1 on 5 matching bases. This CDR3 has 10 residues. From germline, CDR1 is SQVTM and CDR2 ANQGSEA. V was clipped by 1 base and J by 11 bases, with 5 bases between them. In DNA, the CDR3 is TGCAGCGTTGAAGGGGGGAAACTGTTTTTT. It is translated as CSVEGGKLFF.

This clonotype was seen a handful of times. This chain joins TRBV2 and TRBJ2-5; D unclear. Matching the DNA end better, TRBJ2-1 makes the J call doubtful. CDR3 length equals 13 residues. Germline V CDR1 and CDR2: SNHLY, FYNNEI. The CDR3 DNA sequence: TGTGCCAGCAGTGAAGCGAGGTTAAATGAGCAGTTCTTC. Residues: CASSEARLNEQFF.

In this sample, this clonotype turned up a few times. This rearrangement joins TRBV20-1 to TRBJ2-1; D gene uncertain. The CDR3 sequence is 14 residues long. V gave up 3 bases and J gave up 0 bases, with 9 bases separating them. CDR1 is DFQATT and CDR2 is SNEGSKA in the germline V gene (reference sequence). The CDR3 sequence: CSARPENSYNEQFF. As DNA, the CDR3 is TGCAGTGCTAGGCCAGAAAACTCCTACAATGAGCAGTTCTTC.

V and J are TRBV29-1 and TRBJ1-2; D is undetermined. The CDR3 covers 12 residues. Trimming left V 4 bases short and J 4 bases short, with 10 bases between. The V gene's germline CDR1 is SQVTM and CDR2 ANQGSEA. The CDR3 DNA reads TGCAGCGTTGGAAGCGGCGGCTATGGCTACACCTTC. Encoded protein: CSVGSGGYGYTF.

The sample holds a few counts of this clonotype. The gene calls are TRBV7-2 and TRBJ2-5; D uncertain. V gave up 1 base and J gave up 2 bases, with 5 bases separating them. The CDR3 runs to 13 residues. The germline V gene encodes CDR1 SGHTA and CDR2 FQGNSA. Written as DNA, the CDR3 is TGTGCCAGCAGCTTAGTTATGCAAGAGACCCAGTACTTC. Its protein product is CASSLVMQETQYF.

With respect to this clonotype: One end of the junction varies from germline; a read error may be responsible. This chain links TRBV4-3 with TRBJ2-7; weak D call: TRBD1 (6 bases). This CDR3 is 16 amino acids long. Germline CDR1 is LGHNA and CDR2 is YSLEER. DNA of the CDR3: TGCGCCAGCAGCCAGGGCACGACAGGCACAGCCTACGAGCAGTGCTTC. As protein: CASSQGTTGTAYEQCF.

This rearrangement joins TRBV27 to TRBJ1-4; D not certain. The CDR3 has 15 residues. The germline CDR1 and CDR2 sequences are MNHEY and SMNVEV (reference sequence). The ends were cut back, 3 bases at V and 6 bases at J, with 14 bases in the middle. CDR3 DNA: TGTGCCAGCAGTTTCTTTCCGAGGAGCGATGAAAAACTGTTTTTT. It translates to CASSFFPRSDEKLFF.